This T cell receptor beta chain is drawn from a study of T cell repertoires in cytomegalovirus infection. Looking at the study overall: CMV infection plus the matching HLA type was flagged by public TCR beta signatures. Overall study findings and caveats: Ex vivo responses were dominated by HLA-C-restricted CMV-specific TCR beta clonotypes. Cumulative public TCR beta family frequency identified CMV carriers with the relevant HLA.

Germline loops: CDR1 KGHSH, CDR2 LQKENI. The germline V and J ends were trimmed by 6 bases and 7 bases, with 15 bases remaining between them. The CDR3 is made up of 13 amino acids. Worth noting for this clonotype: What it recognizes is unknown.

TCRdb ran MiXCR on the reads and lists one entry per CDR3 protein. The sample lists hundreds of thousands of distinct CDR3 sequences, around a third occurring once. This sample comprised cultured PBMCs, obtained from culture after CMV antigen stimulation. The chain carries TRBV18 and TRBJ1-1; D might be TRBD1 (5 bases). The clonotype originates from a human donor in good health (CMV status not recorded). Some clones in this sample may be carry-over from other donors' samples. In DNA, the CDR3 is TGTGCCAGCTCCCCGTTAGGGGTTCATGAAGCTTTCTTT. This translates into CASSPLGVHEAFF.